Below, 21 T cell receptor beta chains from the same sample are listed, as sequenced in a study of beta chain features in type 1 diabetes (dated by TCRdb to the late 2010s). Library preparation was by the immunoSEQ multiplex PCR assay. All of the isolated RNA was reverse transcribed with the High Capacity cDNA Reverse Transcription Kit, so expressed TCRB transcripts were sequenced. TCRdb's version of the immuneACCESS table is confined to in-frame rearrangements and falls short of the full clone set. An unresolved V gene accounts for under half of the shortfall where checked; the remainder is of unknown origin. The sample data list hundreds of thousands of clones, and approximately 30% of these were observed just once. The biggest ten clones account for around 0.065% of the sample. The sample comprised naive CD4+ T cells from blood. What the cell subset or site label conveys for this sample: true naive CD4+ T cells. The origin of the receptors is a man aged 18 to 30 in good health.

The chain links TRBV5-4 to TRBJ1-1; 7 bases fit TRBD1. The CDR3 contains 14 residues. CDR1 is SGHNT and CDR2 is YYREEE in the germline V gene (reference sequence). With V trimmed by 3 bases and J by 4 bases, 6 bases remained unmatched. CDR3 sequence: CASSSRQGSTEAFF. DNA for the CDR3: TGTGCCAGCAGCTCCCGACAGGGTAGCACTGAAGCTTTCTTT. The full variable domain, completed using reference TRBV5-4 and TRBJ1-1, is ETGVTQSPTHLIKTRGQQVTLRCSSQSGHNTVSWYQQALGQGPQFIFQYYREEENGRGNFPPRFSGLQFPNYSSELNVNALELDDSALYLCASSSRQGSTEAFFGQGTRLTVV.

Only a few counts were recorded for this clone. The chain joins TRBV2 to TRBJ2-1; D might be TRBD1 or TRBD2, each matching 6 bases. The germline gives CDR1 SNHLY, CDR2 FYNNEI. CDR3 size: 14 residues. V was cut by 10 bases and J by 10 bases, with 23 bases left in between. CDR3 nucleotides: TGTGCCATACAGGGACTCCCAGGTCTCAAGGAGCAGTTCTTC. Encoded protein: CAIQGLPGLKEQFF.

V is TRBV7-2 and J is TRBJ2-1, with 8 bases aligning to TRBD2. The CDR3 loop spans 16 amino acids. Germline loops: CDR1 SGHTA, CDR2 FQGNSA. Trimming took 5 bases from V and 1 from J; bases not matched to a gene: 7. The CDR3 DNA reads TGTGCCAGCAGCCCAGATGCGGGAGGATCCTACAATGAGCAGTTCTTC. It yields the protein CASSPDAGGSYNEQFF.

A word on this clone: The sample carries other DNA sequences with the same CDR3. The rearrangement uses TRBV30 and TRBJ2-5; maybe TRBD1 (6 bases). The CDR3 covers 14 residues. Germline CDR1 and CDR2: GTSNPN and SVGIG (reference sequence). V lost 1 base and J 0 bases, leaving 9 bases between the germline ends. CDR3 protein: CAWSADRYQETQYF. CDR3 coding DNA: TGTGCCTGGAGTGCCGACAGGTACCAAGAGACCCAGTACTTC.

This clone has more than one count but fewer than ten. The sample has other DNA sequences that encode this CDR3 too. The J gene is TRBJ2-3, the V gene TRBV30; D is undetermined. This CDR3 is 13 amino acids long. V shed 0 bases and J shed 2 bases, with 6 bases lying between them. The germline V gene encodes CDR1 GTSNPN and CDR2 SVGIG (reference sequence). The CDR3 sequence: CAWSVTLTDTQYF. Here the CDR3 DNA reads TGTGCCTGGAGTGTCACCCTCACAGATACGCAGTATTTT.

The chain couples TRBV7-2 to TRBJ1-5; D ambiguous. This CDR3 is built from 13 residues. V was cut by 5 bases and J by 2 bases, with 7 bases left in between. Germline V gene data show CDR1 as SGHTA and CDR2 as FQGNSA. CDR3 region: CASSPPGNQPQHF. As DNA, the CDR3 is TGTGCCAGCAGCCCGCCGGGCAATCAGCCCCAGCATTTT.

The chain recombines TRBV7-2 with TRBJ1-5; no clear D. This CDR3 contains 12 residues. Per the germline V gene, CDR1 is SGHTA and CDR2 is FQGNSA. V was clipped by 4 bases and J by 4 bases, with 5 bases between them. This CDR3 reads CASSSLNQPQHF. The CDR3 DNA follows: TGTGCCAGCAGCTCCCTGAATCAGCCCCAGCATTTT. Full variable domain (outside the CDR3, taken from reference TRBV7-2 and TRBJ1-5): GAGVSQSPSNKVTEKGKDVELRCDPISGHTALYWYRQSLGQGLEFLIYFQGNSAPDKSGLPSDRFSAERTGGSVSTLTIQRTQQEDSAVYLCASSSLNQPQHFGDGTRLSIL.

This clone has more than one count but fewer than ten. This chain links TRBV5-1 with TRBJ2-5; D gene unclear. Germline V gene sequence: CDR1 SGHRS, CDR2 YFSETQ. The CDR3 spans 11 residues. Trimming pared 5 bases from V and 5 bases from J, leaving 7 bases between. The CDR3 is CASRGWETQYF. The CDR3 DNA follows: TGCGCCAGCAGGGGTTGGGAGACCCAGTACTTC. The variable domain in full, with the rest retrieved from reference TRBV5-1 and TRBJ2-5, is KAGVTQTPRYLIKTRGQQVTLSCSPISGHRSVSWYQQTPGQGLQFLFEYFSETQRNKGNFPGRFSGRQFSNSRSEMNVSTLELGDSALYLCASRGWETQYFGPGTRLLVL.

V gene TRBV30 combines with J gene TRBJ2-2, with D unclear. CDR1 is GTSNPN, CDR2 SVGIG, per germline (reference sequence). V was pared by 3 bases and J by 7 bases, with 6 bases between. The CDR3 is 11 residues long. The CDR3 bases are TGTGCCTGGAGCAAATACGGGGAGCTGTTTTTT. Protein product: CAWSKYGELFF.

The chain joins TRBV10-3 to TRBJ1-1; D may be TRBD1 (5 bases). This CDR3 contains 15 residues. V lost 0 bases and J 1 base, leaving 9 bases between the germline ends. CDR1 and CDR2 from the germline V gene are ENHRY and SYGVKD. CDR3 residues: CAISESAGPNTEAFF. Written as DNA, the CDR3 is TGTGCCATCAGTGAGTCGGCAGGGCCGAACACTGAAGCTTTCTTT.

The J gene is TRBJ1-1, the V gene TRBV5-6; TRBD1 matches at 8 bases. Germline assignment: CDR1 SGHDT and CDR2 YYEEEE. This CDR3 contains 18 residues. The trim removed 3 bases at V and 1 base at J, leaving 14 bases unmatched. Written as DNA, the CDR3 is TGTGCCAGCAGCTCCGCATACAGGACAGGGACTAGGAACACTGAAGCTTTCTTT. Amino acids: CASSSAYRTGTRNTEAFF.

This clone was seen only once. The chain uses TRBV23-1 and TRBJ1-2, with TRBD1 matching over 10 bases. TRBV23-1 is designated an ORF whose function remains uncertain. The CDR3 has 16 residues. V lost 4 bases to trimming and J lost 2 bases; unmatched junction nucleotides: 7. This CDR3 is CASSLLETGGNYGYTF. CDR3 in DNA: TGCGCCAGCAGTCTTCTTGAGACAGGGGGCAACTATGGCTACACCTTC.

The chain carries TRBV7-8 and TRBJ2-2; D unclear. Trimming took 6 bases from V and 4 from J, leaving 15 bases between them. Germline values: CDR1 SGHVS, CDR2 FQNEAQ. This CDR3 contains 15 residues. In DNA form, the CDR3 reads TGTGCCAGCAGTGTGGGCCAGTCGAGCACCGGGGAGCTGTTTTTT. Translation: CASSVGQSSTGELFF.

This chain's CDR3 is CASSVQGPNQPQHF. The CDR3 region has the DNA TGTGCCAGCAGCGTACAGGGCCCCAATCAGCCCCAGCATTTT. This rearrangement joins TRBV4-2 to TRBJ1-5; a weak D match, TRBD1 (6 bases). The germline V and J ends were trimmed by 5 bases and 3 bases, with 11 bases remaining between them. This CDR3 contains 14 residues. The germline V gene has CDR1 LGHNA and CDR2 YNFKEQ.

The chain couples TRBV16 to TRBJ1-2, with 7 bases matching TRBD1. Per germline, CDR1 KGHSY and CDR2 FQNENV. CDR3 length: 14 residues. The J segment lost 7 bases and the V segment lost 2 bases, leaving 7 bases of the junction unmatched. CDR3 protein: CASSQPDRVFGYTF. DNA of the CDR3: TGTGCCAGCAGCCAACCAGACAGGGTGTTTGGCTACACCTTC.

CDR3 DNA: TGTGCCAGCGGCAGGGGAGGCTACGAGCAGTACTTC. It specifies CASGRGGYEQYF. V and J are TRBV7-2 and TRBJ2-7, with D perhaps TRBD1 or TRBD2 (6 bases each). Trimming removed 8 bases from V and 3 bases from J, with 11 bases in between. This CDR3 has 12 amino acids. Germline CDR1 is SGHTA and CDR2 is FQGNSA.

This clone has a handful of counts. The CDR3 loop is CAWSKDRAGTDTQYF. The CDR3 DNA sequence: TGTGCCTGGAGCAAGGACAGGGCGGGCACAGATACGCAGTATTTT. The chain uses TRBV30 and TRBJ2-3; 8 positions match TRBD1. CDR1 is GTSNPN and CDR2 is SVGIG in the germline V gene (reference sequence). J lost 1 base, V lost 3 bases, and 6 bases had no gene match. The CDR3 has 15 residues.

This CDR3 is CAWSTDRSSIGNQPQHF. The DNA for the CDR3 is TGTGCCTGGAGCACAGACAGGAGTTCAATTGGCAATCAGCCCCAGCATTTT. J is TRBJ1-5 and V is TRBV30, with a weak D call TRBD1 (6 bases). Germline V CDR1 and CDR2: GTSNPN, SVGIG (reference sequence). This CDR3 spans 17 amino acids. V lost 3 bases and J 2 bases, leaving 20 bases between the germline ends.

For the CDR3, the DNA is TGTGCCAGCAGTGCTCTTGGGGAGCAGTACTTC. It translates to CASSALGEQYF. The V call is TRBV25-1, the J call TRBJ2-7, with unresolved D. V gave up 4 bases and J gave up 7 bases, with 8 bases separating them. CDR3 length equals 11 residues. Germline CDR1 MGHDK, CDR2 SYGVNS.

This clone was counted between two and nine times. The rearrangement uses TRBV30 and TRBJ2-2; 7 bases fit TRBD1. V was pared by 5 bases and J by 4 bases, with 4 bases of the junction left unmatched. CDR3 length equals 13 residues. The germline gives CDR1 GTSNPN, CDR2 SVGIG (reference sequence). The CDR3: CAWDRVATGELFF. The CDR3 coding sequence is TGTGCCTGGGACAGGGTGGCCACCGGGGAGCTGTTTTTT.

This sequence joins TRBV7-9 and TRBJ1-2; perhaps TRBD1 as D (6 bases). The CDR3 loop spans 14 amino acids. Germline CDR1 and CDR2: SEHNR and FQNEAQ (reference sequence). V lost 5 bases, J lost 8 bases, and 18 bases lay in between. The CDR3 region is CASSPLGGVGGYTF. CDR3 coding DNA: TGTGCCAGCAGCCCCCTCGGGGGCGTAGGCGGCTACACCTTC.